This passage covers 27 T cell receptor beta chains from one sample sequenced in a study of blood T cell repertoires in COVID-19 (dated by TCRdb to 2019 to 2021). The receptor library was made with the immunoSEQ multiplex PCR assay. TCRdb obtained this table from immuneACCESS and retained in-frame rearrangements with V and J assigned. These tables miss some clones; where compared with another copy, unresolved V genes account for less than half of the shortfall, and the remainder is unexplained. The sample includes over 250,000 clones, with roughly 88% observed a single time. Of the sample, approximately 0.8% falls within the top ten clones. Material: peripheral blood. These receptors came from a woman between 25 and 40 years old with acute or convalescent COVID-19.

This clone was detected once. J is TRBJ2-2 and V is TRBV6-5, with D unclear. Germline loops: CDR1 MNHEY, CDR2 SVGAGI. Trimming took 3 bases from V and 2 from J, leaving 10 bases between them. The CDR3 has 15 residues. The CDR3 protein is CASSYSLRNTGELFF. The CDR3 nucleotides read TGTGCCAGCAGTTATTCTCTCAGAAACACCGGGGAGCTGTTTTTT.

The CDR3 loop reads CASSQDGEVQETQYF. CDR3 in DNA: TGCGCCAGCAGCCAAGATGGGGAGGTTCAGGAGACCCAGTACTTC. The rearrangement joins TRBV4-1 to TRBJ2-5, with a tentative D call TRBD2 (6 bases). Trimming cost V 0 bases and J 5 bases, with 13 bases left between them. Germline V lookup: CDR1 MGHRA, CDR2 YSYEKL. CDR3 length equals 15 residues.

The chain carries TRBV29-1 and TRBJ2-4; 8 nucleotides line up with TRBD1. V lost 2 bases, J lost 7 bases, and 1 base stayed unmatched. CDR1 SQVTM and CDR2 ANQGSEA come from the germline V gene. This CDR3 has 12 amino acids. The CDR3 sequence is CSVEYRGNIQYF. DNA for the CDR3: TGCAGCGTTGAATACAGGGGGAACATTCAGTACTTC.

The rearrangement links TRBV7-8 to TRBJ2-1, with 7 bases matching TRBD1. Germline CDR1 is SGHVS and CDR2 is FQNEAQ. The CDR3 totals 14 residues. J was trimmed by 0 bases and V by 9 bases; bases with no gene match: 5. CDR3 sequence: CASSGTDSYNEQFF. In DNA, the CDR3 is TGTGCCAGTTCCGGGACAGACTCCTACAATGAGCAGTTCTTC.

The rearrangement links TRBV7-2 to TRBJ1-3, with TRBD1 matching over 10 bases. Looked up from germline, CDR1 is SGHTA and CDR2 is FQGNSA. The CDR3 has 15 residues. The ends lost 5 bases at V and 2 bases at J; junction bases unmatched: 3. Written as DNA, the CDR3 is TGTGCCAGCAGCCCAGGGACAGGGGCTGGAAACACCATATATTTT. As protein: CASSPGTGAGNTIYF.

The chain links TRBV5-6 to TRBJ1-2; 10 bases align to TRBD1. The V gene's germline CDR1 is SGHDT and CDR2 YYEEEE. The CDR3 runs to 18 residues. V was pared by 3 bases and J by 1 base, with 12 bases of the junction left unmatched. The CDR3 spells CASSSPGQGSRYNYGYTF. CDR3 sequence (DNA): TGTGCCAGCAGCTCGCCGGGACAGGGGTCTAGGTATAACTATGGCTACACCTTC.

As DNA, the CDR3 is TGCGCCAGCAGCTTGGGGTTTAGAGCGGGGACCAATGAGCAGTTCTTC. Its translation: CASSLGFRAGTNEQFF. The V gene is TRBV5-1, the J gene TRBJ2-1; 7 bases line up with TRBD2. The CDR3 consists of 16 residues. With V trimmed by 0 bases and J by 6 bases, 9 bases remained unmatched. CDR1 is SGHRS, CDR2 YFSETQ, per germline.

The chain couples TRBV6-2 or TRBV6-3 to TRBJ2-7; 8 bases line up with TRBD1. V shed 2 bases and J 1 base; nucleotides not matched to a gene: 13. From germline, CDR1 is MNHEY and CDR2 SVGEGT. The CDR3 contains 18 residues. The CDR3 protein is CASSYPTSGQGGSYEQYF. The CDR3 DNA follows: TGTGCCAGCAGTTACCCAACGAGTGGACAGGGCGGGTCCTACGAGCAGTACTTC.

This chain joins TRBV7-2 and TRBJ2-1, with 9 bases that match TRBD2. CDR1 and CDR2 from the germline V gene are SGHTA and FQGNSA. The CDR3 consists of 17 residues. The ends lost 0 bases at V and 1 base at J; junction bases unmatched: 4. CDR3 bases: TGTGCCAGCAGCTTAGCGCCGACTAGCGGATCCTACAATGAGCAGTTCTTC. This gives the protein CASSLAPTSGSYNEQFF.

This chain uses TRBV7-8 with TRBJ2-1, with 11 bases matching TRBD2. The CDR3 length is 19 residues. Per germline, CDR1 SGHVS and CDR2 FQNEAQ. Trimming cost V 2 bases and J 2 bases; bases outside gene matches: 11. CDR3 amino acids: CASSLRRGLAGGTYNEQFF. In DNA form, the CDR3 reads TGTGCCAGCAGCTTAAGACGGGGTTTAGCGGGAGGGACCTACAATGAGCAGTTCTTC.

CDR3 loop: CASSRHRESYEQYF. CDR3 nucleotides: TGTGCCAGCAGCAGACACCGGGAGTCCTACGAGCAGTACTTC. J is TRBJ2-7 and V is TRBV7-7; perhaps TRBD2 as D (6 bases). The CDR3 sequence is 14 residues long. V lost 5 bases to trimming and J lost 1 base, with 12 bases between them. Germline V lookup: CDR1 SSHAT, CDR2 FNYEAQ (reference sequence).

V and J are TRBV5-1 and TRBJ1-1, with D possibly being TRBD1 (5 bases). The length of the CDR3 is 14 residues. Germline V CDR1 and CDR2: SGHRS, YFSETQ. Trimming took 9 bases from V and 0 from J, leaving 15 bases between them. The CDR3 DNA is TGCGCCACCCGCCCCACAGGCTTGAACACTGAAGCTTTCTTT. It translates to CATRPTGLNTEAFF.

This clone was counted once. This chain connects TRBV7-9 to TRBJ2-7, with TRBD1 identical over 9 bases. Germline trimming cut 2 bases from V and 0 bases from J; bases unmatched to any gene: 5. Germline V gives CDR1 SEHNR, CDR2 FQNEAQ (reference sequence). This CDR3 is 16 amino acids long. This CDR3 is CASSLLTGGPSYEQYF. In nucleotides, the CDR3 is TGTGCCAGCAGCTTACTCACAGGGGGCCCCTCCTACGAGCAGTACTTC.

This clone was seen a single time. This sequence joins TRBV7-9 and TRBJ2-1; TRBD2 might be the D (5 bases). The germline V and J ends were trimmed by 3 bases and 8 bases, with 17 bases remaining between them. This CDR3 has 15 residues. The germline gives CDR1 SEHNR, CDR2 FQNEAQ (reference sequence). The CDR3, as DNA: TGTGCCAGCAGCTTTCTCTTTGGAGGCCGGGATGAGCAGTTCTTC. Translated, it gives CASSFLFGGRDEQFF.

V usage is TRBV11-2 and J usage is TRBJ2-5; D not certain. This CDR3 comprises 15 residues. Per the germline V gene, CDR1 is SGHAT and CDR2 is FQNNGV. The V end lost 3 bases, the J end lost 2 bases, and 13 bases lay between the germline ends. The CDR3 here is CASSLAQSEQETQYF. The DNA of the CDR3 is TGTGCCAGCAGCTTGGCCCAGTCCGAACAAGAGACCCAGTACTTC. Full variable domain (rest looked up from reference TRBV11-2 and TRBJ2-5): EAGVAQSPRYKIIEKRQSVAFWCNPISGHATLYWYQQILGQGPKLLIQFQNNGVVDDSQLPKDRFSAERLKGVDSTLKIQPAKLEDSAVYLCASSLAQSEQETQYFGPGTRLLVL.

This clone has just a few counts. The genes are TRBV3-1 (or the pseudogene TRBV3-2) and TRBJ2-2; 7 bases are shared with TRBD1. The trim removed 0 bases at V and 6 bases at J, leaving 16 bases unmatched. The V gene's germline CDR1 is LGHDT and CDR2 YNNKEL (reference sequence). The CDR3 sequence is 19 residues long. The CDR3 region is CASSQDWGTADRAAGELFF. The CDR3 region has the DNA TGTGCCAGCAGCCAAGATTGGGGGACCGCCGACAGGGCCGCCGGGGAGCTGTTTTTT.

V gene TRBV9 combines with J gene TRBJ2-1; 8 nucleotides line up with TRBD2. The germline gives CDR1 SGDLS, CDR2 YYNGEE. The CDR3 runs to 15 residues. J was trimmed by 3 bases and V by 4 bases; bases with no gene match: 6. This CDR3 is CASSLGTSYYNEQFF. In DNA, the CDR3 is TGTGCCAGCAGCCTAGGGACTAGTTACTACAATGAGCAGTTCTTC.

About this clone: Other DNA variants within this sample encode the same CDR3. The J gene is TRBJ2-7, the V gene TRBV9; 9 bases line up with TRBD1. V lost 3 bases, J lost 2 bases, and 3 bases stayed unmatched. This CDR3 spans 14 amino acids. Germline V CDR1 and CDR2: SGDLS, YYNGEE. CDR3 sequence reads: CASSGGQGPYEQYF. In nucleotides, the CDR3 is TGTGCCAGCAGCGGGGGACAGGGCCCCTACGAGCAGTACTTC.

This chain uses TRBV19 with TRBJ1-6, with 7 bases matching TRBD1. Trimming removed 3 bases from V and 10 bases from J; junction bases left unmatched: 6. Germline V gives CDR1 LNHDA, CDR2 SQIVND (reference sequence). This CDR3 spans 14 amino acids. The CDR3 loop is CASSMTGTDSPLHF. The CDR3 DNA reads TGTGCCAGTAGTATGACAGGGACTGACTCACCCCTCCACTTT.

The chain joins TRBV25-1 to TRBJ2-2; the match to TRBD1 covers 7 bases. Trimming cost V 3 bases and J 0 bases; bases outside gene matches: 7. CDR3 length equals 17 residues. CDR1 is MGHDK and CDR2 is SYGVNS in the germline V gene. The CDR3 protein is CASSDIPGQANTGELFF. The CDR3 DNA is TGTGCCAGCAGTGATATCCCCGGACAGGCGAACACCGGGGAGCTGTTTTTT. The entire variable domain, with the rest obtained from reference TRBV25-1 and TRBJ2-2, is as follows: EADIYQTPRYLVIGTGKKITLECSQTMGHDKMYWYQQDPGMELHLIHYSYGVNSTEKGDLSSESTVSRIRTEHFPLTLESARPSHTSQYLCASSDIPGQANTGELFFGEGSRLTVL.

The sample holds a few counts of this clone. The V gene is TRBV7-9, the J gene TRBJ2-1, with D maybe TRBD1 (6 bases). The V end lost 2 bases, the J end lost 0 bases, and 8 bases lay between the germline ends. The length of the CDR3 is 15 residues. From germline, CDR1 is SEHNR and CDR2 FQNEAQ (reference sequence). CDR3 DNA: TGTGCCAGCAGCTTAAGCAGGGGCTCCTACAATGAGCAGTTCTTC. Encoded protein: CASSLSRGSYNEQFF.

This clone was detected once. The chain couples TRBV19 to TRBJ2-7; D not resolved. In germline, CDR1 is LNHDA, CDR2 SQIVND (reference sequence). The CDR3 contains 14 residues. The ends were cut back, 4 bases at V and 3 bases at J, with 13 bases in the middle. CDR3 nucleotide sequence: TGTGCCAGTAGTACCAGGATGGGCAACTACGAGCAGTACTTC. Translation gives CASSTRMGNYEQYF.

V and J are TRBV9 and TRBJ2-2; TRBD1 might be the D (5 bases). The ends were cut back, 4 bases at V and 5 bases at J, with 12 bases in the middle. The CDR3 runs to 14 residues. Germline V lookup: CDR1 SGDLS, CDR2 YYNGEE. The CDR3 region has the DNA TGTGCCAGCAGCCCCCAGGCAGGGACCGGGGAGCTGTTTTTT. Protein sequence: CASSPQAGTGELFF.

The chain uses TRBV11-2 and TRBJ2-7, with TRBD1 matching 9 bases. V was clipped by 3 bases and J by 4 bases; unmatched bases: 7. The germline V gene has CDR1 SGHAT and CDR2 FQNNGV. This CDR3 contains 15 residues. Here the CDR3 reads CASSFGQGNRYEQYF. The DNA of the CDR3 is TGTGCCAGCAGCTTCGGACAGGGGAATAGGTACGAGCAGTACTTC.

This clone was found a few times. The chain employs TRBV6-2 or TRBV6-3 and TRBJ2-1; D perhaps matches TRBD2 (6 bases). The CDR3 loop spans 11 amino acids. V dropped 5 bases and J dropped 8 bases, with 7 bases sitting between them. Per the germline V gene, CDR1 is MNHEY and CDR2 is SVGEGT. DNA for the CDR3: TGTGCCAGCAGTCCGGGGGATGAGCAGTTCTTC. It translates to CASSPGDEQFF.

This clone was found once. V gene TRBV7-2 combines with J gene TRBJ2-3; possibly TRBD2 for D (5 bases). This CDR3 has 16 amino acids. Trimming left V 2 bases short and J 1 base short, with 13 bases between. Germline-derived CDR1 and CDR2 are SGHTA and FQGNSA. The chain's CDR3 is CASSLLVGARTDTQYF. CDR3 in DNA: TGTGCCAGCAGCTTATTAGTGGGAGCTCGCACAGATACGCAGTATTTT. The whole variable domain, remainder taken from reference TRBV7-2 and TRBJ2-3, is GAGVSQSPSNKVTEKGKDVELRCDPISGHTALYWYRQSLGQGLEFLIYFQGNSAPDKSGLPSDRFSAERTGGSVSTLTIQRTQQEDSAVYLCASSLLVGARTDTQYFGPGTRLTVL.

This chain joins TRBV19 and TRBJ2-7; 9 bases align to TRBD1. Germline V gene sequence: CDR1 LNHDA, CDR2 SQIVND (reference sequence). The V and J ends lost 3 bases and 5 bases, in that order; junction bases with no gene match: 8. This CDR3 spans 15 amino acids. For the CDR3, the DNA is TGTGCCAGTAGTATGGGCCGGGACAGGGTCGACGAGCAGTACTTC. Residues: CASSMGRDRVDEQYF.